This T cell receptor beta chain came from a study of CD8+ T cells in alopecia areata. Study information: In an open-label trial, patients got 5 to 10 mg tofacitinib twice daily. Tofacitinib ran 6 to 18 months, followed by 6 months off drug. Study-level findings and limits: While tofacitinib was given, many expanded lesional clones persisted in scalp and blood. Both scalp clonality and the expanded CD8+ clones among the top 100 showed a significant decrease with tofacitinib.

It was cDNA, reverse transcribed from extracted RNA, that served as the sequencing template. Assay: immunoSEQ multiplex PCR; the TCRdb copy retains only in-frame clones and omits some. The sample shows some 150,000 clones, around 86% of them seen only once. The CDR3 length is 16 residues. V shed 6 bases and J 0 bases; nucleotides not matched to a gene: 7. Per germline, CDR1 SQVTM and CDR2 ANQGSEA. Sample treatment: oral pan-JAK inhibitor, 5-10 mg twice daily. The sample holds a few counts of this clone. Its antigen is still unknown. The chain combines TRBV29-1 with TRBJ2-6; TRBD1 matches 8 bases. This sequence originates from a human donor with alopecia areata. Sequencing was performed on CD8+ T cells sorted from blood, taken at week 4, from a patient treated with tofacitinib. The CDR3 DNA reads TGCAGCGTCCGGGACAGGCCGAGCTCTGGGGCCAACGTCCTGACTTTC. Protein: CSVRDRPSSGANVLTF.